This TCR beta chain was sequenced during a study of T cells in Graves' hyperthyroidism and ophthalmopathy. This clonotype was seen only a few times. The germline CDR1 and CDR2 sequences are MNHNS and SASEGT. V was cut by 10 bases and J by 2 bases, with 12 bases left in between. CDR3 length: 12 residues. Clinical symptoms, serum thyroxine and TRAb, thyroid ultrasound and orbital computed tomography together formed the diagnostic basis. RNA transcripts gave rise to amplified TCR beta CDR3 regions. The HTBI primer set was used in a first-round RT-PCR of the TCR CDR3. TCRdb recomputed calls from the multiplex PCR reads with MiXCR, one row per CDR3 protein. Of under 200,000 distinct CDR3 sequences in the sample, roughly 9.4% are singletons; the top ten hold approximately 20%.

The sequenced sample consisted of blood. The rearrangement links TRBV6-1 to TRBJ2-7; D unresolved. This clonotype was sampled from a woman aged 18-30 years with Graves' hyperthyroidism that later progressed to Graves' ophthalmopathy. CDR3 DNA: TGTGCCACCCTCAGGTCAACCTACGAGCAGTACTTC. Its protein is CATLRSTYEQYF.